The clone carrying this T cell receptor beta chain was observed a few times. Its antigen is unknown. At one end, the junction sequence differs from germline, possibly due to a read error. This sample is drawn from a study of T cells after yellow fever vaccination. The study's findings and limits: FACS-sorted repertoires might harbor abundant contaminating clonotypes from the bulk population. The booster response re-showed most primary clones: around 96% CD4, more than 70% CD8. Though weaker, the secondary response peaked faster, on day 5 versus 15.

MiXCR, applied by TCRdb to the 5' RACE reads, yields one record per CDR3 protein. The profile shows a few hundred thousand distinct CDR3 sequences, roughly a sixth of them singletons. The CDR3 sequence is 15 residues long. Germline values: CDR1 DFQATT, CDR2 SNEGSKA (reference sequence). Sequencing was performed on PBMCs, taken before the yellow fever booster vaccination. The rearrangement uses TRBV20-1 and TRBJ2-1; 7 nucleotides line up with TRBD2. The source is a man in his late teens or twenties who received the YFV17D yellow fever vaccine. As DNA, the CDR3 is TGCAGTACTAGCGTGGGTCTACTGGGAGACAATGAGCAGTTCTTC. Translating gives CSTSVGLLGDNEQFF.